The next 9 T cell receptor beta chains were all read from a single sample in a study of STAT5B mutations in CD4+ large granular lymphocyte leukemia. Here immunoSEQ multiplex PCR was the method, and the copy in TCRdb shows in-frame clones only, minus some. The profile shows 24,000 or so clones, about 70% of them singletons. Source material: CD4+ T cells from blood buffy coats. The receptors come from a human donor in good health.

V usage is TRBV19 and J usage is TRBJ1-5, with 7 bases aligning to TRBD1. V lost 7 bases, J lost 2 bases, and 2 bases stayed unmatched. This CDR3 comprises 13 residues. CDR1 and CDR2 from the germline V gene are LNHDA and SQIVND (reference sequence). CDR3 sequence (DNA): TGTGCCAGTACCGACAGGGGCAATCAGCCCCAGCATTTT. It specifies CASTDRGNQPQHF.

The CDR3 loop is CASSIAPDRVDGYTF. For the CDR3, the DNA is TGTGCCAGTAGTATAGCCCCGGACAGGGTGGATGGCTACACCTTC. The chain uses TRBV19 and TRBJ1-2; 8 bases map to TRBD1. There are 15 residues in the CDR3. Germline V lookup: CDR1 LNHDA, CDR2 SQIVND (reference sequence). The junction had 7 bases not matched to a gene; V was cut back by 1 base and J by 6 bases.

V usage is TRBV2 and J usage is TRBJ2-1; maybe TRBD1 (5 bases). V lost 6 bases to trimming and J lost 4 bases, with 10 bases between them. Germline values: CDR1 SNHLY, CDR2 FYNNEI. This CDR3 is built from 13 residues. The CDR3 is CASRERQYNEQFF. The CDR3 nucleotides read TGTGCCAGCAGGGAGAGACAGTACAATGAGCAGTTCTTC.

This sequence joins TRBV10-3 and TRBJ2-1; D unclear. Trimming stripped 6 bases from V and 1 base from J, with 10 bases between. CDR1 and CDR2 (germline): ENHRY, SYGVKD. This CDR3 contains 14 residues. CDR3 loop: CAISTVGSYNEQFF. CDR3 nucleotide sequence: TGTGCCATCAGCACTGTGGGGTCCTACAATGAGCAGTTCTTC.

This chain joins TRBV19 and TRBJ1-2; TRBD1 matches at 9 bases. Germline CDR1 reads LNHDA; CDR2 reads SQIVND (reference sequence). The J segment lost 5 bases and the V segment lost 0 bases, leaving 7 bases of the junction unmatched. The CDR3 runs to 16 residues. CDR3 bases: TGTGCCAGTAGTATAGAGGCGACAGGGGGAGGGTATGGCTACACCTTC. Translated: CASSIEATGGGYGYTF.

This sequence joins TRBV4-1 and TRBJ2-7; 12 nucleotides align to TRBD2. The CDR3 length is 18 residues. The V segment lost 0 bases and the J segment 5 bases; nucleotides outside the gene matches: 11. The germline V gene encodes CDR1 MGHRA and CDR2 YSYEKL. The CDR3 region is CASSQDFGASGGANEQYV. CDR3 nucleotide sequence: TGCGCCAGCAGCCAAGATTTCGGTGCTAGCGGGGGGGCCAACGAGCAGTACGTC.

The rearrangement links TRBV5-5 to TRBJ1-6; D remains unclear. V was shortened by 1 base and J by 5 bases, with 10 bases between the two germline ends. The CDR3 is 15 residues long. CDR1 SGHKS and CDR2 YYEKEE come from the germline V gene (reference sequence). The CDR3 bases are TGTGCCAGCAGCTTGATGTCCAAAAATAATTCACCCCTCCACTTT. This encodes CASSLMSKNNSPLHF.

The V call is TRBV29-1, the J call TRBJ2-4; weak D call: TRBD2 (6 bases). The CDR3 is 15 residues long. CDR1 and CDR2 (germline): SQVTM, ANQGSEA. V was trimmed by 7 bases and J by 6 bases, leaving 22 bases between them. The CDR3 sequence: CSAADAAGPRNIQYF. The CDR3 DNA is TGCAGCGCCGCCGACGCTGCGGGGCCCAGAAACATTCAGTACTTC.

The chain employs TRBV18 and TRBJ2-6; the D gene is possibly TRBD1 (6 bases). Germline V gives CDR1 KGHSH, CDR2 LQKENI. V lost 5 bases, J lost 0 bases, and 8 bases lay in between. The CDR3 has 15 amino acids. CDR3 protein: CASSSRGSGANVLTF. The CDR3 nucleotides are TGTGCCAGCTCATCCAGGGGCTCTGGGGCCAACGTCCTGACTTTC.